A single sample is the source of the 31 T cell receptor beta chains below, sequenced in a study of neurological immune-mediated disorders. The time point here: technical triplicate 2. TCRdb called the 5' RACE reads again in MiXCR, with one record for every CDR3 protein. The table has about 59,000 distinct CDR3 sequences, less than 25% seen once. Sequencing input: PBMCs. These receptors came from a man aged 55 to 70 with HTLV-1-associated myelopathy (HAM/TSP).

Many counts were recorded for this clonotype. The chain links TRBV11-3 to TRBJ2-1; D may be TRBD1 or TRBD2 (5 bases each). The CDR3 contains 14 residues. CDR1 SGHNT and CDR2 YENEEA come from the germline V gene. V lost 0 bases, J lost 7 bases, and 10 bases lay in between. Here the CDR3 reads CASSLERGNNEQFF. CDR3 DNA: TGTGCCAGCAGCTTAGAGAGGGGCAATAATGAGCAGTTCTTC.

This clonotype was counted a few times. The genes are TRBV18 and TRBJ2-7, with D possibly TRBD1 on 5 matching bases. Trimming cost V 3 bases and J 3 bases, with 15 bases left between them. The germline CDR1 and CDR2 sequences are KGHSH and LQKENI. The CDR3 extends over 15 amino acids. For the CDR3, the DNA is TGTGCCAGCTCACCGGTACAGGCATCGGTCTACGAGCAGTACTTC. This gives the protein CASSPVQASVYEQYF.

In its sample, this clonotype was seen many times. This chain links TRBV20-1 with TRBJ2-7; TRBD1 might be the D (6 bases). The germline V gene encodes CDR1 DFQATT and CDR2 SNEGSKA (reference sequence). The CDR3 spans 12 residues. With 3 bases removed from V and 7 bases from J, the gap between germline ends came to 13 bases. As DNA, the CDR3 is TGCAGTGCTAGTCAACAGGGTAATGAGCAGTACTTC. Translating it yields CSASQQGNEQYF.

This chain links TRBV12-3 or TRBV12-4 with TRBJ2-3, with D maybe TRBD2 (6 bases). Deletions cut 7 bases from V and 7 bases from J, with 18 bases between. The CDR3 has 14 residues. CDR3 DNA sequence: TGTGCCAGCACCCCCGGGGGTTCCGGGCATACGCAGTATTTT. Protein sequence: CASTPGGSGHTQYF.

This chain uses TRBV28 with TRBJ2-7; 8 bases align to TRBD2. The germline V gene has CDR1 MDHEN and CDR2 SYDVKM. CDR3 length: 15 amino acids. The junction had 7 bases not matched to a gene; V was cut back by 1 base and J by 5 bases. The CDR3, as DNA: TGTGCCAGCAGTTTATCAGGCGGGGGGTGGGACGAGCAGTACTTC. The encoded protein is CASSLSGGGWDEQYF.

This clonotype is deemed medium-sized (0.01 to 0.1%). This sequence joins TRBV5-1 and TRBJ1-1, with TRBD1 matching over 10 bases. The V and J ends lost 5 bases and 0 bases, in that order; junction bases with no gene match: 7. CDR1 and CDR2 (germline): SGHRS, YFSETQ. The CDR3 is 16 residues long. CDR3 nucleotide sequence: TGCGCCAGCAGGCGGGGGACAGGGGATATGAACACTGAAGCTTTCTTT. Protein: CASRRGTGDMNTEAFF.

This clonotype was seen at least ten times. The CDR3 spells CSVTSGRNTDTQYF. The DNA of the CDR3 is TGCAGCGTCACTTCCGGGAGAAACACAGATACGCAGTATTTT. The chain couples TRBV29-1 to TRBJ2-3; possibly TRBD2 for D (6 bases). CDR3 size: 14 residues. The germline V and J ends were trimmed by 6 bases and 2 bases, with 15 bases remaining between them. Germline V gives CDR1 SQVTM, CDR2 ANQGSEA.

Turning to this clonotype: A junction end diverges from the germline sequence, so it may reflect a read error. The V gene is TRBV18, the J gene TRBJ2-1; D remains unclear. The CDR3 is 15 amino acids. Germline V gives CDR1 KGHSH, CDR2 LQKENI. The CDR3 here is CASSPRVDTYNEHFF. The CDR3, as DNA: TGTGCCAGCTCCCCCCGGGTGGATACCTACAATGAGCATTTCTTC.

This clonotype was detected only a few times. This chain links TRBV7-8 with TRBJ2-7; 13 bases fit TRBD2. This CDR3 is built from 15 residues. Germline V CDR1 and CDR2: SGHVS, FQNEAQ. V trimming: 6 bases; J trimming: 5 bases; junction bases outside the gene matches: 7. CDR3 protein: CASRRTSGSSHEQYF. In nucleotides, the CDR3 is TGTGCCAGCAGGAGGACTAGCGGGAGTTCCCACGAGCAGTACTTC.

This clonotype was found many times. This sequence joins TRBV20-1 and TRBJ2-3; D not resolved. Germline CDR1 is DFQATT and CDR2 is SNEGSKA (reference sequence). The ends were cut back, 3 bases at V and 5 bases at J, with 15 bases in the middle. The CDR3 length is 14 residues. The chain's CDR3 is CSARALGVRDTQYF. The CDR3, as DNA: TGCAGTGCTAGGGCCTTAGGAGTCCGAGATACGCAGTATTTT.

This clonotype showed up many times. The genes are TRBV27 and TRBJ2-7, with 10 positions matching TRBD2. Germline assignment: CDR1 MNHEY and CDR2 SMNVEV (reference sequence). The junction had 14 bases not matched to a gene; V was cut back by 5 bases and J by 7 bases. The CDR3 loop spans 16 amino acids. The CDR3 loop is CASSLIQREGPGEQYF. The DNA of the CDR3 is TGTGCCAGCAGTCTTATTCAGCGGGAGGGCCCGGGTGAGCAGTACTTC.

This clonotype was counted many times. The chain joins TRBV6-5 to TRBJ1-6; TRBD1 might be the D (5 bases). This CDR3 region has 19 residues. Between the trimmed V and J ends, which lost 2 bases and 8 bases, there was a span of 25 bases. CDR1 and CDR2 from the germline V gene are MNHEY and SVGAGI. CDR3 DNA: TGTGCCAGCAGTTACCTCGGGGGGGAGCCGACGAGGGGCTATTCACCCCTCCACTTT. The encoded protein is CASSYLGGEPTRGYSPLHF.

The rearrangement joins TRBV12-3 or TRBV12-4 to TRBJ2-7; D remains ambiguous. This CDR3 has 13 amino acids. V gave up 0 bases and J gave up 0 bases, with 3 bases separating them. The CDR3 DNA sequence: TGTGCCAGCAGTTTAGCATCCTCCTACGAGCAGTACTTC. Translating it yields CASSLASSYEQYF.

This clonotype was observed many times. The rearrangement links TRBV4-1 to TRBJ2-1; 7 bases line up with TRBD2. The trim removed 0 bases at V and 1 base at J, leaving 3 bases unmatched. The CDR3 is made up of 16 amino acids. CDR1 is MGHRA and CDR2 is YSYEKL in the germline V gene. In DNA, the CDR3 is TGCGCCAGCAGCCAAGATGTGGGACTATCCTACAATGAGCAGTTCTTC. This codes for CASSQDVGLSYNEQFF.

The sample holds one count of this clonotype. The chain is built from TRBV5-1 and TRBJ2-1, with 9 nucleotides matching TRBD2. The V and J ends lost 0 bases and 7 bases, in that order; junction bases with no gene match: 5. There are 15 residues in the CDR3. Germline V gives CDR1 SGHRS, CDR2 YFSETQ. CDR3 sequence: CASSLVAGARNEQFF. As DNA, the CDR3 is TGCGCCAGCAGCTTGGTAGCGGGAGCGCGAAATGAGCAGTTCTTC.

The CDR3 region is CASSQDRTGGNTIYF. CDR3 DNA sequence: TGCGCCAGCAGCCAAGATCGAACAGGGGGAAACACCATATATTTT. J is TRBJ1-3 and V is TRBV4-1; possible D gene TRBD1, 6 bases. The CDR3 runs 15 residues. V lost 0 bases and J 4 bases, leaving 10 bases between the germline ends. Germline CDR1 reads MGHRA; CDR2 reads YSYEKL.

In its sample, this clonotype was seen many times. The chain recombines TRBV6-5 with TRBJ2-3; D unresolved. V lost 7 bases and J lost 1, with 3 bases in between. The CDR3 loop spans 11 amino acids. The germline V gene has CDR1 MNHEY and CDR2 SVGAGI. The CDR3 nucleotides read TGTGCCAGCACCGGCACAGATACGCAGTATTTT. Translated, it gives CASTGTDTQYF.

This chain connects TRBV2 to TRBJ1-1; 8 nucleotides match TRBD1. CDR1 SNHLY and CDR2 FYNNEI come from the germline V gene. The CDR3 contains 13 residues. The trim removed 8 bases at V and 7 bases at J, leaving 9 bases unmatched. CDR3 protein: CASGGQGAYEAFF. The CDR3 DNA reads TGTGCCAGCGGTGGACAGGGCGCCTATGAAGCTTTCTTT.

This rearrangement joins TRBV11-2 to TRBJ2-2; TRBD1 matches 7 bases. This CDR3 region has 14 residues. In germline, CDR1 is SGHAT, CDR2 FQNNGV. The trim removed 3 bases at V and 5 bases at J, leaving 3 bases unmatched. The CDR3 nucleotides read TGTGCCAGCAGCTTGGGACAGACAACCGGGGAGCTGTTTTTT. This codes for CASSLGQTTGELFF.

CDR3 sequence reads: CATSRTRGQGLNEQYF. CDR3 bases: TGTGCCACCAGCAGAACCCGGGGACAGGGGTTAAACGAGCAGTACTTC. The V gene is TRBV15, the J gene TRBJ2-7; 10 bases are a match to TRBD1. Germline CDR1 LNHNV, CDR2 YYDKDF (reference sequence). V shed 2 bases, J shed 5 bases, and the junction held 9 bases outside the gene matches. CDR3 length: 16 amino acids.

This clonotype was seen only a few times. The chain uses TRBV5-1 and TRBJ2-7; 9 nucleotides align to TRBD1. V shed 9 bases and J 3 bases; nucleotides not matched to a gene: 13. The CDR3 is 15 residues long. The germline gives CDR1 SGHRS, CDR2 YFSETQ. CDR3 sequence reads: CATKVGQGLIYEQYF. The CDR3 bases are TGCGCCACCAAAGTGGGACAGGGACTCATCTACGAGCAGTACTTC.

The rearrangement uses TRBV6-1 and TRBJ2-3; no clear D gene. This CDR3 is built from 13 residues. V was clipped by 4 bases and J by 0 bases, with 5 bases between them. Germline V gene sequence: CDR1 MNHNS, CDR2 SASEGT. The CDR3 protein is CASSVVSTDTQYF. The CDR3 bases are TGTGCCAGCAGTGTAGTTAGCACAGATACGCAGTATTTT.

This clonotype was counted at least ten times. This chain links TRBV20-1 with TRBJ2-3; 7 nucleotides align to TRBD1. Germline lookup yields CDR1 DFQATT and CDR2 SNEGSKA (reference sequence). The CDR3 runs 17 residues. V shed 2 bases, J shed 9 bases, and the junction held 20 bases outside the gene matches. The CDR3 protein is CSARNRFLGTVVDTQYF. Written as DNA, the CDR3 is TGCAGTGCTAGAAATCGCTTTTTGGGGACAGTCGTCGACACGCAGTATTTT.

The genes are TRBV16 and TRBJ2-2; the D gene is possibly TRBD1 (6 bases). With 0 bases removed from V and 7 bases from J, the gap between germline ends came to 9 bases. The CDR3 contains 14 residues. Germline CDR1 KGHSY, CDR2 FQNENV. This chain's CDR3 is CASSQSQGRGELFF. Here the CDR3 DNA reads TGTGCCAGCAGCCAATCCCAGGGGCGCGGGGAGCTGTTTTTT.

This clonotype has a handful of counts. CDR3 coding DNA: TGTGCCAGCAGCTTAGCCCCGGGATTGCAGTACTTC. Translated, it gives CASSLAPGLQYF. V and J are TRBV7-2 and TRBJ2-4, with D perhaps matching TRBD2 (5 bases). The germline gives CDR1 SGHTA, CDR2 FQGNSA. Trimming stripped 0 bases from V and 13 bases from J, with 10 bases between. The CDR3 has 12 residues.

The rearrangement joins TRBV15 to TRBJ2-2; 10 bases match TRBD1. The CDR3 runs 15 residues. Germline lookup yields CDR1 LNHNV and CDR2 YYDKDF (reference sequence). Trimming cost V 5 bases and J 4 bases; bases outside gene matches: 4. The CDR3 loop reads CATSHRDRGTGELFF. The CDR3 bases are TGTGCCACCAGCCACCGGGACAGGGGCACCGGGGAGCTGTTTTTT.

Many counts were recorded for this clonotype. This chain uses TRBV29-1 with TRBJ1-5, with TRBD1 matching over 8 bases. The germline V gene has CDR1 SQVTM and CDR2 ANQGSEA. There are 13 residues in the CDR3. Trimming took 5 bases from V and 6 from J; bases not matched to a gene: 6. CDR3 bases: TGCAGCGTTTGGGCAGGGGGCACTCAGCCCCAGCATTTT. Its translation is CSVWAGGTQPQHF.

This clonotype was detected ten times or more. The J gene is TRBJ2-2, the V gene TRBV11-3; the match to TRBD1 covers 8 bases. Germline V gene data show CDR1 as SGHNT and CDR2 as YENEEA. V shed 5 bases, J shed 6 bases, and the junction held 5 bases outside the gene matches. The CDR3 loop spans 14 amino acids. The CDR3 region has the DNA TGTGCCAGCAGCCCCACAGGGGGACCCGGGGAGCTGTTTTTT. Translation gives CASSPTGGPGELFF.

This clonotype has at least ten counts. The V and J genes are TRBV7-8 and TRBJ2-3, with D uncertain. The CDR3 totals 15 residues. The germline V and J ends were trimmed by 5 bases and 0 bases, with 12 bases remaining between them. Germline values: CDR1 SGHVS, CDR2 FQNEAQ. CDR3 in DNA: TGTGCCAGCAGCCCAAACAGAATTAGCACAGATACGCAGTATTTT. Its protein product is CASSPNRISTDTQYF.

With regard to this clonotype: Possible read error: a much larger clone is one base away. This chain links TRBV5-1 with TRBJ2-5; tentative D call: TRBD2 (5 bases). Trimming stripped 3 bases from V and 5 bases from J, with 20 bases between. The CDR3 has 16 amino acids. Germline CDR1 reads SGHRS; CDR2 reads YFSETQ. The CDR3 protein is CASSSGVTLGCETQYF. In nucleotides, the CDR3 is TGCGCCAGCAGCTCCGGGGTAACGTTGGGCTGTGAGACCCAGTACTTC.

To note about this clonotype: This sequence may be a read error, since a much larger clone differs from it by one base. The rearrangement uses TRBV2 and TRBJ1-1, with a possible D match to TRBD1 (6 bases). Germline values: CDR1 SNHLY, CDR2 FYNNEI. This CDR3 spans 14 amino acids. DNA of the CDR3: TGTGCCAGAAGTGAACGGACAGCCAACACTGAAGCTTTCTTT. It translates to CARSERTANTEAFF.